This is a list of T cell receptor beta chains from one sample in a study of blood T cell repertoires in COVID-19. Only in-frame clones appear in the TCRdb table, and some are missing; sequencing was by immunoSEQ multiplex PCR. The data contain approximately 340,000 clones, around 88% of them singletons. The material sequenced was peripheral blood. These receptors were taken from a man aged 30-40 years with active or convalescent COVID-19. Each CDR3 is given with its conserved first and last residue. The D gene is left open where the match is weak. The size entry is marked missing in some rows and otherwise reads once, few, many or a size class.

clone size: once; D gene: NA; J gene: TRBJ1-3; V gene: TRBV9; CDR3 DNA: TGTGCCAGCAGCGTAGGGGGGCGCGGAAACACCATATATTTT; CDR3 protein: CASSVGGRGNTIYF
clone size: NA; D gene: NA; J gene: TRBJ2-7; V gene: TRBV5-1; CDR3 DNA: TGCGCCAGCAGCCCTCAGCGGGCTACCTACGAGCAGTACTTC; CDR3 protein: CASSPQRATYEQYF
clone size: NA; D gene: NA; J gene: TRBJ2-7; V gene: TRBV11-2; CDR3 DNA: TGTGCCAGCAGCTTAGACCCCGGGCCGACCAGGGCCGAGCAGTACTTC; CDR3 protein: CASSLDPGPTRAEQYF
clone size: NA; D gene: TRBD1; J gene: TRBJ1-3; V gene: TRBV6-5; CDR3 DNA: TGTGCCAGCAGTTACGGTAGGGGGCACGCTGGAAACACCATATATTTT; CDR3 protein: CASSYGRGHAGNTIYF
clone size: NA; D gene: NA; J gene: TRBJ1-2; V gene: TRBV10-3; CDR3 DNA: TGTGCCATCAGTGAGTCTGGAGGGGATGGCTACACCTTC; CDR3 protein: CAISESGGDGYTF
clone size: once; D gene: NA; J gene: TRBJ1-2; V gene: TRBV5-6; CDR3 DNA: TGTGCCAGCAGCTCCCAGGGACTAACAGGGCTCTATGGCTACACCTTC; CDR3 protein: CASSSQGLTGLYGYTF
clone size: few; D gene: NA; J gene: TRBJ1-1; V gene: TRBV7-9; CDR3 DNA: TGTGCCAGCAGCCGGGGGACTTCTGAAGCTTTCTTT; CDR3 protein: CASSRGTSEAFF
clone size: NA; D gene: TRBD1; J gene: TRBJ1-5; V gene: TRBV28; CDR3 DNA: TGTGCCAGCAGTTCCCCCCGCGGGACAGTTAGCAATCAGCCCCAGCATTTT; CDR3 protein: CASSSPRGTVSNQPQHF
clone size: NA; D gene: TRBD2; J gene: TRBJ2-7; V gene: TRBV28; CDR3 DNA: TGTGCCAGCAGCCCCAGCCCTGTAACTAGCGGGAGGGCGGCCTACGAGCAGTACTTC; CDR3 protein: CASSPSPVTSGRAAYEQYF
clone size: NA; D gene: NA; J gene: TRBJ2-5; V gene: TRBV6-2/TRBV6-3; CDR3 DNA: TGTGCCAGCAGTAGACTTAGCACCCGGGTTTTGGCCCAGTACTTC; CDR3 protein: CASSRLSTRVLAQYF
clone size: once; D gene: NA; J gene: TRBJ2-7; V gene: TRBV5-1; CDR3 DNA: TGCGCCAGCAGCTTGTCTTTCGAGCCCCCTTACGAGCAGTACTTC; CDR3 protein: CASSLSFEPPYEQYF
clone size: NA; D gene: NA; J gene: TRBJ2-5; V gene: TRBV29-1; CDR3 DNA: TGCAGCGTTGATAACAGGGGGGGAGAGACCCAGTACTTC; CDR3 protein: CSVDNRGGETQYF
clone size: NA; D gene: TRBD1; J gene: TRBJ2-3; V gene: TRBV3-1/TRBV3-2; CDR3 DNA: TGTGCCAGCAGCCAACCACAGGGGGGTACGCAGTATTTT; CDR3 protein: CASSQPQGGTQYF
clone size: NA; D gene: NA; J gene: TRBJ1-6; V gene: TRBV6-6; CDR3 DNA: TGTGCCAGCAGTTACAGGCAGAGGGAGAATTCACCCCTCCACTTT; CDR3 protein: CASSYRQRENSPLHF
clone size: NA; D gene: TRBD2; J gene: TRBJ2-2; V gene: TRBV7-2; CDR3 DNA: TGTGCCAGCAGTCCGAGGCTAGCGGGAGGAGGGTCGAACACCGGGGAGCTGTTTTTT; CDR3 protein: CASSPRLAGGGSNTGELFF
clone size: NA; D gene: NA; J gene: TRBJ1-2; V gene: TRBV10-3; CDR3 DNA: TGTGCCATCAGTGATAACAGGATAAGTGGCTACACCTTC; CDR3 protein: CAISDNRISGYTF
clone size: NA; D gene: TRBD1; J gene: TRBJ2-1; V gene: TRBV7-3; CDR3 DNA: TGTGCCAGCAGCTTAGACAGGGACAATGAGCAGTTCTTC; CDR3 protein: CASSLDRDNEQFF
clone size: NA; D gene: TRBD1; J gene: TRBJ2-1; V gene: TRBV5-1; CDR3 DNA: TGCGCCAGCAGCCTGGGACAGGGAGACCAGGAGCAGTTCTTC; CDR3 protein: CASSLGQGDQEQFF
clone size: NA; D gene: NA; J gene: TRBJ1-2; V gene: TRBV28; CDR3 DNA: TGTGCCAGCAGTTTACCATCCCTACAGCACTATGGCTACACCTTC; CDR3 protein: CASSLPSLQHYGYTF
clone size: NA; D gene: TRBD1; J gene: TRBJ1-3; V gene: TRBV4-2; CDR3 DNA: TGTGCCAGCAGCCACCCGAGGACAGGCCGACTAGAAGAAAACACCATATATTTT; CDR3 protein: CASSHPRTGRLEENTIYF
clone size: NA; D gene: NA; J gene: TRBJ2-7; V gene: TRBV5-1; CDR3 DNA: TGCGCCAGCAGCCCATGGAAGGATAGCGGTTACGAGCAGTACTTC; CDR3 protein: CASSPWKDSGYEQYF
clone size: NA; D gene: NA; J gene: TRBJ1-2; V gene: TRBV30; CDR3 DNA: TGTGCCTGGAGTGTCAGGCAGAGTAACTATGGCTACACCTTC; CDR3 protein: CAWSVRQSNYGYTF
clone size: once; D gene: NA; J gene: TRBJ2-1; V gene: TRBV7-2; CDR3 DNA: TGTGCCAGCAGCCGGACAGGTCGGGGGGAGCAGTTCTTC; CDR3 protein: CASSRTGRGEQFF
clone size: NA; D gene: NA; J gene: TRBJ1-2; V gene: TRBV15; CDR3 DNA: TGTGCCACCAGCAGATTGGGGCCGGGCTATGGCTACACCTTC; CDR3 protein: CATSRLGPGYGYTF
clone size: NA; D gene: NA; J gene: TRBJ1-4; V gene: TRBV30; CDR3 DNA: TGTGCCTGGAGTGTTAGGGGGAGTAATGAAAAACTGTTTTTT; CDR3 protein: CAWSVRGSNEKLFF
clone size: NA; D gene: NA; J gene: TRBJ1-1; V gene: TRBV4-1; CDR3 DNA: TGCGCCAGCAGCCAACAACAGGGAGTATACACTGAAGCTTTCTTT; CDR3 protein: CASSQQQGVYTEAFF
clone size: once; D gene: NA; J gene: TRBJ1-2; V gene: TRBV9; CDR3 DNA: TGTGCCAGCAGCGTAGAGACAGCGAGCTATGGCTACACCTTC; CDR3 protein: CASSVETASYGYTF
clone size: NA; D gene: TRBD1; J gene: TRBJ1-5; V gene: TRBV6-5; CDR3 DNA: TGTGCCAGCACTCAGACAGGGGCGGGCAATCAGCCCCAGCATTTT; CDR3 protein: CASTQTGAGNQPQHF
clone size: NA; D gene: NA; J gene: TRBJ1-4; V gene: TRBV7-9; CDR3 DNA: TGTGCCAGCAGTACCACGGCGGGGTCGGATCATAGATATAATGAAAAACTGTTTTTT; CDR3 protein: CASSTTAGSDHRYNEKLFF
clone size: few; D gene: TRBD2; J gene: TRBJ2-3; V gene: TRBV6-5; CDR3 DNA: TGTGCCAGCAGTTACGAAGGCGGGAGGGCCGTTAATACGCAGTATTTT; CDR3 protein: CASSYEGGRAVNTQYF
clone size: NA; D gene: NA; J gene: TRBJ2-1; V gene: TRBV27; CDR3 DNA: TGTGCCAGCAGTTTATTCGTGCCCCTGGCGGTCCACAATGAGCAGTTCTTC; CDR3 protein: CASSLFVPLAVHNEQFF